This TCR beta chain is from a study of vaccination and CD4 T cells after COVID-19. Study summary: Investigators stimulated cells with overlapping spike peptides drawn from SARS-CoV-2, HCoV-NL63, HCoV-OC43 and HCoV-229E.

A note on this clonotype: Antigen: not known.

Oncomine TCR Beta short-read sequencing was applied to DNA from cultured CD4+ T cells. TCRdb recomputed calls from the PCR reads with MiXCR, one row per CDR3 protein. The sample has over 14,000 distinct CDR3 sequences, roughly 73% seen once. Treatment of the sample: approximately nine-day PBMC culture with coronavirus spike peptide pools or control peptides (ViraFEST assay). For ViraFEST, peptide pools expanded antigen-specific T cells, after which the TCRs were sequenced. Germline V CDR1 and CDR2: MDHEN, SYDVKM. Trimming left V 6 bases short and J 7 bases short, with 22 bases between. The CDR3 spans 15 residues.

The receptor was derived from a human donor who had recovered from COVID-19. The rearrangement joins TRBV28 to TRBJ2-7; D is unclear. The specimen sequenced was CD4+ T cells from blood, cultured in vitro. The CDR3 DNA is TGTGCCAGCAGCCAAGGCTCACCTATCTTCCTGGAGCAGTACTTC. Translated, it gives CASSQGSPIFLEQYF.